One and the same sample provided the 25 T cell receptor beta chains below, sequenced in a study of blood T cell repertoires in COVID-19. Sequenced by immunoSEQ multiplex PCR; TCRdb stores in-frame clones only, minus some. The sample has roughly 230,000 clones; nearly 90% are singletons. The sequencing sample was made of peripheral blood. The source is a woman in her sixties or seventies with COVID-19, enrolled during active disease.

The V and J genes are TRBV19 and TRBJ2-5; D may be TRBD1 (6 bases). Deletions cut 4 bases from V and 2 bases from J, with 11 bases between. In germline, CDR1 is LNHDA, CDR2 SQIVND (reference sequence). The length of the CDR3 is 14 residues. CDR3 loop: CASSTGTLQETQYF. CDR3 bases: TGTGCCAGTAGTACCGGGACATTACAAGAGACCCAGTACTTC.

The CDR3 DNA sequence: TGTGCCAGCACCCTGACAGTCAATCAGCCCCAGCATTTT. Its protein product is CASTLTVNQPQHF. The chain couples TRBV6-5 to TRBJ1-5, with a weak D call TRBD1 (5 bases). The CDR3 sequence is 13 residues long. Germline V lookup: CDR1 MNHEY, CDR2 SVGAGI. V dropped 7 bases and J dropped 3 bases, with 10 bases sitting between them.

The J gene is TRBJ2-7, the V gene TRBV5-4, with D possibly matching TRBD1 (6 bases). The V end was cut by 0 bases, the J end by 6 bases, with 13 bases between. Germline V lookup: CDR1 SGHNT, CDR2 YYREEE (reference sequence). The CDR3 contains 14 residues. CDR3 bases: TGTGCCAGCAGCTTGGAACAGGGTGGATCCGAGCAGTACTTC. Its translation: CASSLEQGGSEQYF.

The chain combines TRBV5-4 with TRBJ2-3, with D unresolved. The CDR3 totals 12 residues. The V end was cut by 2 bases, the J end by 2 bases, with 3 bases between. Germline V gene data show CDR1 as SGHNT and CDR2 as YYREEE (reference sequence). This CDR3 is CASSFHTDTQYF. The CDR3 region has the DNA TGTGCCAGCAGCTTCCACACAGATACGCAGTATTTT.

V is TRBV7-9 and J is TRBJ2-5; 8 bases match TRBD2. The germline V gene has CDR1 SEHNR and CDR2 FQNEAQ (reference sequence). V lost 2 bases, J lost 3 bases, and 11 bases stayed unmatched. The CDR3 length is 17 residues. The DNA for the CDR3 is TGTGCCAGCAGCTTATCGTTTCGAGCGGGGGCAGAAGAGACCCAGTACTTC. Amino acids: CASSLSFRAGAEETQYF.

The chain employs TRBV19 and TRBJ2-1, with D perhaps TRBD1 (6 bases). Trimming took off 9 bases at V and 2 bases at J, with 20 bases between the two ends. The CDR3 spans 16 residues. The germline V gene has CDR1 LNHDA and CDR2 SQIVND (reference sequence). The CDR3 region is CASSNRADRTYNEQFF. The CDR3 region has the DNA TGTGCCAGCTCGAACAGGGCAGACAGGACCTACAATGAGCAGTTCTTC.

A few counts support this clone. This chain connects TRBV6-6 to TRBJ1-4; a possible D gene is TRBD1 (5 bases). With 2 bases removed from V and 7 bases from J, the gap between germline ends came to 11 bases. The germline V gene encodes CDR1 MNHNY and CDR2 SVGAGI (reference sequence). There are 14 residues in the CDR3. The CDR3 loop is CASSYPGRVEKLFF. The CDR3 DNA reads TGTGCCAGCAGTTACCCAGGGAGGGTTGAAAAACTGTTTTTT.

In its sample, this clone was seen many times. The genes are TRBV5-3 and TRBJ2-2, with D possibly matching TRBD1 (6 bases). TRBV5-3 is an open reading frame whose function is uncertain. V was clipped by 3 bases and J by 3 bases, with 9 bases between them. CDR3 length: 14 amino acids. CDR3 DNA sequence: TGTGCCAGAAGCTGGACAGTTTACACCGGGGAGCTGTTTTTT. Amino acids: CARSWTVYTGELFF.

The chain joins TRBV7-2 to TRBJ2-2; 7 bases line up with TRBD1. J was trimmed by 7 bases and V by 5 bases; bases with no gene match: 10. CDR1 is SGHTA and CDR2 is FQGNSA in the germline V gene. This CDR3 is built from 15 residues. The DNA of the CDR3 is TGTGCCAGCAGCACCACGACAGGGCCCCACGGGGAGCTGTTTTTT. Its translation is CASSTTTGPHGELFF.

This clone has a single count. The gene calls are TRBV4-2 and TRBJ1-4; no clear D gene. CDR1 and CDR2 from the germline V gene are LGHNA and YNFKEQ. The CDR3 has 16 residues. Trimming shortened V by 1 base and J by 6 bases, and 15 bases separated the two germline ends. In DNA form, the CDR3 reads TGTGCCAGCAGCCAAGCCCCCGTCGGCGGGGATGAAAAACTGTTTTTT. Protein: CASSQAPVGGDEKLFF.

For this clone: The same CDR3 is also encoded by other DNA sequences in this sample. The V gene is TRBV7-2, the J gene TRBJ1-1; D is undetermined. Between the trimmed V and J ends, which lost 2 bases and 2 bases, there was a span of 9 bases. The CDR3 is 14 residues long. The germline V gene has CDR1 SGHTA and CDR2 FQGNSA. In nucleotides, the CDR3 is TGTGCCAGCAGCTTACGGACTGCCAACACTGAAGCTTTCTTT. Translated, it gives CASSLRTANTEAFF.

This sequence joins TRBV10-3 and TRBJ1-4; maybe TRBD1 (6 bases). V lost 0 bases and J lost 5, with 10 bases in between. This CDR3 is built from 15 residues. CDR1 and CDR2 from the germline V gene are ENHRY and SYGVKD. CDR3 nucleotide sequence: TGTGCCATCAGTGAGTCTGGGGGCGCAAATGAAAAACTGTTTTTT. This sequence encodes CAISESGGANEKLFF.

This clone was counted only a few times. This chain uses TRBV25-1 with TRBJ1-1; a possible D gene is TRBD1 (5 bases). V was trimmed by 3 bases and J by 4 bases, leaving 12 bases between them. CDR1 and CDR2 (germline): MGHDK, SYGVNS. This CDR3 is 14 amino acids long. DNA of the CDR3: TGTGCCAGCAGTGATCACCAGGGTGCCACTGAAGCTTTCTTT. This sequence encodes CASSDHQGATEAFF.

V and J are TRBV10-3 and TRBJ1-1, with TRBD1 matching over 10 bases. Trimming at V came to 4 bases and at J to 5 bases, leaving 7 bases not matched to a gene. The CDR3 is made up of 15 amino acids. Germline V gives CDR1 ENHRY, CDR2 SYGVKD. CDR3 DNA: TGTGCCATCAGTGGGGTGCCGGGACAGGGGACTGAAGCTTTCTTT. Its translation is CAISGVPGQGTEAFF.

The V gene is TRBV3-1 (or the pseudogene TRBV3-2), the J gene TRBJ2-1, with D tentatively TRBD1 (6 bases). Germline assignment: CDR1 LGHDT and CDR2 YNNKEL (reference sequence). This CDR3 comprises 16 residues. Trimming stripped 3 bases from V and 3 bases from J, with 15 bases between. In DNA, the CDR3 is TGTGCCAGCAGCCACTCCCCCGGGACAAACTACAATGAGCAGTTCTTC. Protein: CASSHSPGTNYNEQFF.

The CDR3 is CATSRELTGGYAETQYF. As DNA, the CDR3 is TGTGCCACCAGCAGAGAGTTAACAGGGGGCTATGCGGAGACCCAGTACTTC. The chain has TRBV15 and TRBJ2-5; 9 bases match TRBD1. CDR1 and CDR2 (germline): LNHNV, YYDKDF (reference sequence). With 0 bases clipped from V and 5 bases from J, the junction kept 10 bases outside the gene matches. This CDR3 is built from 17 residues.

The CDR3: CASSHAGANYGYTF. CDR3 in DNA: TGTGCCAGCAGCCACGCAGGGGCTAACTATGGCTACACCTTC. V and J are TRBV5-6 and TRBJ1-2, with D possibly matching TRBD1 (6 bases). Germline-derived CDR1 and CDR2 are SGHDT and YYEEEE. The length of the CDR3 is 14 residues. Trimming removed 4 bases at V and 0 bases at J, with 10 bases between.

This chain uses TRBV5-4 with TRBJ1-2, with TRBD1 matching 7 bases. The CDR3 covers 13 residues. Germline assignment: CDR1 SGHNT and CDR2 YYREEE (reference sequence). V lost 2 bases and J lost 8; bases outside the gene matches: 6. As DNA, the CDR3 is TGTGCCAGCAGCTTTGAGGGGGCGCGAGGCTACACCTTC. This sequence encodes CASSFEGARGYTF.

This chain connects TRBV6-5 to TRBJ2-5; 7 nucleotides agree with TRBD2. V trimming: 5 bases; J trimming: 3 bases; junction bases outside the gene matches: 9. The CDR3 totals 15 residues. The germline V gene has CDR1 MNHEY and CDR2 SVGAGI. The CDR3 DNA sequence: TGTGCCAGCAGTCGCCTCGTGACTAGCAAAGAGACCCAGTACTTC. Translation: CASSRLVTSKETQYF.

The rearrangement uses TRBV5-1 and TRBJ2-7, with 11 bases aligning to TRBD1. In germline, CDR1 is SGHRS, CDR2 YFSETQ. The J segment lost 5 bases and the V segment lost 4 bases, leaving 8 bases of the junction unmatched. The CDR3 runs 15 residues. CDR3 protein: CASSPSDRGLDEQYF. The CDR3 DNA is TGCGCCAGCAGCCCGTCGGACAGGGGGCTAGACGAGCAGTACTTC.

The rearrangement joins TRBV5-1 to TRBJ1-2, with D maybe TRBD1 (5 bases). V was shortened by 1 base and J by 7 bases, with 14 bases between the two germline ends. Germline CDR1 is SGHRS and CDR2 is YFSETQ. The CDR3 loop spans 14 amino acids. The CDR3 is CASSLRQGEGGYTF. In DNA, the CDR3 is TGCGCCAGCAGCTTGAGGCAAGGGGAGGGTGGCTACACCTTC.

Points on this clone: Other DNA variants within this sample encode the same CDR3. The rearrangement uses TRBV20-1 and TRBJ1-2; D perhaps matches TRBD1 (6 bases). The germline V gene encodes CDR1 DFQATT and CDR2 SNEGSKA (reference sequence). CDR3 size: 11 residues. The V gene lost 3 bases and the J gene lost 8 bases, with 10 bases spanning the gap. The CDR3 protein is CSARTGGGYTF. DNA of the CDR3: TGCAGTGCTAGGACAGGCGGAGGCTACACCTTC.

The chain employs TRBV9 and TRBJ2-1; 10 nucleotides match TRBD1. Germline V gene lookup returns CDR1 SGDLS and CDR2 YYNGEE. The CDR3 is 18 residues long. V was pared by 0 bases and J by 0 bases, with 6 bases of the junction left unmatched. The CDR3 bases are TGTGCCAGCAGCGTAGATTGGGACAGGGGAAGCTCCTACAATGAGCAGTTCTTC. It yields the protein CASSVDWDRGSSYNEQFF.

J is TRBJ1-1 and V is TRBV5-5; TRBD1 agrees at 9 bases. CDR3 length: 17 residues. Germline trimming cut 6 bases from V and 2 bases from J; bases unmatched to any gene: 14. Germline lookup yields CDR1 SGHKS and CDR2 YYEKEE (reference sequence). The CDR3 sequence is CASTLGQGLALNTEAFF. The CDR3 nucleotides read TGTGCCAGCACCCTAGGACAGGGGCTCGCTCTCAACACTGAAGCTTTCTTT.

The count of this clone is one. V and J are TRBV4-2 and TRBJ1-4, with 12 bases fitting TRBD1. The CDR3 is 16 residues long. The V gene end was trimmed by 1 base and the J gene end by 8 bases; junction bases not matched to a gene: 5. The germline V gene has CDR1 LGHNA and CDR2 YNFKEQ. Written as DNA, the CDR3 is TGTGCCAGCAGCCAAGGAGGCGGGACAGGGGGCGAAAAACTGTTTTTT. Its translation is CASSQGGGTGGEKLFF.